This TCR beta chain stems from a study of OX40 agonist ivuxolimab in advanced cancers. Study in general: Every 2 weeks, patients got intravenous ivuxolimab at one of six dose levels (0.01-10 mg/kg). Mean age around 60 years, range about 20 to 79; approximately 83% male.

V lost 5 bases to trimming and J lost 4 bases; unmatched junction nucleotides: 13. This CDR3 has 17 amino acids. Per the germline V gene, CDR1 is SGHVS and CDR2 is FNYEAQ. This clone is a singleton in its sample. Assay used: immunoSEQ multiplex PCR; TCRdb lists only in-frame clones, some missing. Of 50,000 to 70,000 clones in the sample, around 80% were seen once. This clonotype was obtained from an adult with an advanced solid tumor such as melanoma, head and neck, liver or kidney cancer. The sequencing here drew on CD4+ or CD8+ T cells sorted from blood, taken in a trial of the OX40 agonist ivuxolimab. V and J are TRBV7-6 and TRBJ1-2; 10 positions agree with TRBD1. The CDR3 DNA is TGTGCCAGCAGCGCCAATGCTGGGACAGGGGCCTTCTATGGCTACACCTTC. Translating it yields CASSANAGTGAFYGYTF.